This T cell receptor (beta chain) derives from a study of T cells in localized non-small cell lung cancer. This table comes from immunoSEQ multiplex PCR, and its TCRdb copy is limited to in-frame clones, with some not included. In the table there are about 26,000 clones, more than 75% of which are singletons. This specimen consisted of peripheral blood, obtained before any cancer treatment. This sequence was found in a woman aged 40-75 years with stage I lung adenocarcinoma.

In nucleotides, the CDR3 is TGTGCCAGTAGTATAGGGGCCGTACCCCAAGAGACCCAGTACTTC. Translation gives CASSIGAVPQETQYF. The chain has TRBV19 and TRBJ2-5; D gene ambiguous. The CDR3 runs to 15 residues. Germline V CDR1 and CDR2: LNHDA, SQIVND (reference sequence). The V gene lost 1 base and the J gene lost 1 base, with 10 bases spanning the gap.